The clone carrying this T cell receptor (beta chain) occurred many times. Its antigen is unidentified. The sample comes from a study of HIV-infected children after antiretroviral therapy interruption. Study background: In continuous treatment, analyzed samples were from weeks 0, 48 and 150. Study observations and caveats: Naive CD4+ CDR3 sharing between time points fell after interruption began.

The CDR3 spans 13 residues. The germline CDR1 and CDR2 sequences are SQVTM and ANQGSEA. The V end lost 4 bases, the J end lost 5 bases, and 14 bases lay between the germline ends. Unique molecular identifiers were included in an RNA-based 3' RACE TCR library. TCRdb called the 3' RACE reads again in MiXCR, with one record for every CDR3 protein. The sample lists over 35,000 distinct CDR3 sequences; around 7% were seen once. The sample's treatment: PENTA 11 planned treatment interruption arm or continuous ART arm. The sequencing here drew on CD45RA+ CD4+ T cells from PBMCs, pooled from several time points, taken from a donor given antiretroviral therapy, either interrupted or continuous. Indicated subset: naive CD4+ CD45RA+ CD45RO- T cells. This TCR was sampled from a pool of human donors with HIV. This sequence joins TRBV29-1 and TRBJ1-2; D is perhaps TRBD1 (6 bases). CDR3 protein: CSVGGAYAYGYTF. The CDR3 DNA is TGCAGCGTTGGGGGGGCCTACGCTTATGGCTACACCTTC.